Here is one TCR beta chain with its context. The data were obtained in a study of blood T cell repertoires in COVID-19. About the study: There were acute and convalescent COVID-19 samples, and they came from the United States, Italy and Spain. Sample material is recorded as cDNA or gDNA derived from T cells, B-cell-depleted T cells, or PBMCs.

Germline CDR1 reads KGHSH; CDR2 reads LQKENI. V was clipped by 1 base and J by 2 bases, with 9 bases between them. There are 15 residues in the CDR3. TCRdb's table, derived via immunoSEQ multiplex PCR, lists solely in-frame clones and lacks some. The sample consists of approximately 77,000 clones, about nine tenths of them appearing once. Input material: peripheral blood. This rearrangement joins TRBV18 to TRBJ2-1; maybe TRBD2 (5 bases). This clonotype was sampled from a woman of 80 years or more with acute or convalescent COVID-19. For the CDR3, the DNA is TGTGCCAGCTCACCACTTGGAGGAACCTACAATGAGCAGTTCTTC. Residues: CASSPLGGTYNEQFF.